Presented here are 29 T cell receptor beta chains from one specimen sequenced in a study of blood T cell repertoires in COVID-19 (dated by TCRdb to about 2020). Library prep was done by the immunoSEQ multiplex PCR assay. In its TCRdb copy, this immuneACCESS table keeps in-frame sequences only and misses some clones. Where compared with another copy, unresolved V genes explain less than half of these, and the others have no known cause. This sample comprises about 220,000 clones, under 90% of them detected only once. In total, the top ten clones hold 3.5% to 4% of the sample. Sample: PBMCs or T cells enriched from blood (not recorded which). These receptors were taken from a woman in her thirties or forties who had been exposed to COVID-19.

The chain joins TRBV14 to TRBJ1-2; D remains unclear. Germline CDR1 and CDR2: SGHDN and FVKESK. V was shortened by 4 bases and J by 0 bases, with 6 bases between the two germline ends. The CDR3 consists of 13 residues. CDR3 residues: CASSPGTNYGYTF. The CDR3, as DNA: TGTGCCAGCAGCCCGGGTACTAACTATGGCTACACCTTC.

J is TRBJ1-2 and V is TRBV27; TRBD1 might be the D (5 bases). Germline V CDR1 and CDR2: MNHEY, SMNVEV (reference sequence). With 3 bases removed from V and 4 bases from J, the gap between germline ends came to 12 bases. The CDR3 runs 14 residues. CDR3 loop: CASSLRGEGYGYTF. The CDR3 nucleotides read TGTGCCAGCAGTTTGCGGGGGGAGGGCTATGGCTACACCTTC.

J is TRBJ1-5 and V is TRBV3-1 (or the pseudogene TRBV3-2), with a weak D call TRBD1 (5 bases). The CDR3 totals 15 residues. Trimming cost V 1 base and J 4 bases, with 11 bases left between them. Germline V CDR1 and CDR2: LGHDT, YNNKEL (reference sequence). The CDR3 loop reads CASSQGLTENQPQHF. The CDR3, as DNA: TGTGCCAGCAGCCAAGGTTTGACAGAGAATCAGCCCCAGCATTTT.

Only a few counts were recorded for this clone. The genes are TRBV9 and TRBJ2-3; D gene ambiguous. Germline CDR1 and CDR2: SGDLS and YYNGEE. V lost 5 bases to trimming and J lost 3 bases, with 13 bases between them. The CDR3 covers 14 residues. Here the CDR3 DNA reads TGTGCCAGCAGTGTACTGAGCGTTACAGATACGCAGTATTTT. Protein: CASSVLSVTDTQYF.

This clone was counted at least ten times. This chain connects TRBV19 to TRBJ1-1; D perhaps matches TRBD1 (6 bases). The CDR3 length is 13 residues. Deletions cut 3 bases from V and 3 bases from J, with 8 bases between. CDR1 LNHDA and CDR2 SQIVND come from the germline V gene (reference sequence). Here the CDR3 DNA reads TGTGCCAGTAGTATTAAGGGGGACACTGAAGCTTTCTTT. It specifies CASSIKGDTEAFF.

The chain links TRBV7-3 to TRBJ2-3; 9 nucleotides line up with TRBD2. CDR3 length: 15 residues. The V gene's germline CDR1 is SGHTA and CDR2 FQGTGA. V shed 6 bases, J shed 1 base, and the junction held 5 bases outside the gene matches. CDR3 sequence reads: CASSYGGGGTDTQYF. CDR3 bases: TGTGCCAGCAGTTATGGCGGGGGGGGCACAGATACGCAGTATTTT.

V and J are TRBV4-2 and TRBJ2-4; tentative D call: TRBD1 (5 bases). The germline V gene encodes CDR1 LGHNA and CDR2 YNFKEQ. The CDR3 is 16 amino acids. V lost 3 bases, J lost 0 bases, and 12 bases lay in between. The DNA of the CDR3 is TGTGCCAGCAGCCAGGAGCAGGGTCTAGCCAAAAACATTCAGTACTTC. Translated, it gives CASSQEQGLAKNIQYF.

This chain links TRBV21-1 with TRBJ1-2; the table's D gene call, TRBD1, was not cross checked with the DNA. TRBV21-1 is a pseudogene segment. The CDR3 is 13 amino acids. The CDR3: CASSKDRNYGYTF. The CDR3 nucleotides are TGTGCCAGCAGCAAAGACAGGAACTATGGCTACACCTTC.

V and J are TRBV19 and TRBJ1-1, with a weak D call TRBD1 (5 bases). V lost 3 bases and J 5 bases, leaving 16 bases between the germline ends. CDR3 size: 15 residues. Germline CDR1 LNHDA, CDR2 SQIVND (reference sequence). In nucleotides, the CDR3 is TGTGCCAGTAGTATTAGGGGAGGGTGGCGGACTGAAGCTTTCTTT. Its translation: CASSIRGGWRTEAFF.

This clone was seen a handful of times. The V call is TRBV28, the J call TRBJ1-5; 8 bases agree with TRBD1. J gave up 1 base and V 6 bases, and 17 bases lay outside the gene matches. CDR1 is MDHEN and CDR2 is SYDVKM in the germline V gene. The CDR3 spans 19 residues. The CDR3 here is CASSSRRQGMFGSNQPQHF. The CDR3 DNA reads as TGTGCCAGCAGCTCACGTCGACAGGGGATGTTTGGGAGCAATCAGCCCCAGCATTTT.

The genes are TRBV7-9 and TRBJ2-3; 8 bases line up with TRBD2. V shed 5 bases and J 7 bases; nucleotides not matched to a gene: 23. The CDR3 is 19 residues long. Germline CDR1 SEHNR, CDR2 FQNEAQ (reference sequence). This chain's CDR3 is CASSPQRGVAGIQANTQYF. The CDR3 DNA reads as TGTGCCAGCAGCCCCCAAAGGGGAGTAGCGGGGATACAAGCGAATACGCAGTATTTT. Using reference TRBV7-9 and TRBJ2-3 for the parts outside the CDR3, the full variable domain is DTGVSQNPRHKITKRGQNVTFRCDPISEHNRLYWYRQTLGQGPEFLTYFQNEAQLEKSRLLSDRFSAERPKGSFSTLEIQRTEQGDSAMYLCASSPQRGVAGIQANTQYFGPGTRLTVL.

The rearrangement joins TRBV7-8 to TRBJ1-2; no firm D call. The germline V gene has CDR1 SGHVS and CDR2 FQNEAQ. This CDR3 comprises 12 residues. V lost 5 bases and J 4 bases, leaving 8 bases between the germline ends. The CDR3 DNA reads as TGTGCCAGCAGCCCTACCCTCTATGGCTACACCTTC. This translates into CASSPTLYGYTF.

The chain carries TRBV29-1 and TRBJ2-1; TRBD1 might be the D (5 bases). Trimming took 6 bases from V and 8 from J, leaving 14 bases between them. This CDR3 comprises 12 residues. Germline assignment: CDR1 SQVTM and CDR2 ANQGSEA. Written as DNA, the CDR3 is TGCAGCGTGAGAGCTAGGGGCGATGAGCAGTTCTTC. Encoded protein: CSVRARGDEQFF.

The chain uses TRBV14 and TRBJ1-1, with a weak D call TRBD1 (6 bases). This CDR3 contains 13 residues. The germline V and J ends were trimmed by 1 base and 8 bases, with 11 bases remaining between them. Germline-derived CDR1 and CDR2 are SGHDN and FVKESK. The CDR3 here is CASSQGQAREAFF. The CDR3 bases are TGTGCCAGCAGCCAAGGACAGGCCAGAGAAGCTTTCTTT.

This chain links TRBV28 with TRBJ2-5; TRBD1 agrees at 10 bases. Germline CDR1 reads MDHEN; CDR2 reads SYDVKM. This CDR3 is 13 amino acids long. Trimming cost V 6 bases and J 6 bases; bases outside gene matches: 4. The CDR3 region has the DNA TGTGCCAGCAGCCGGGACAGGGGACAGACCCAGTACTTC. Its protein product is CASSRDRGQTQYF. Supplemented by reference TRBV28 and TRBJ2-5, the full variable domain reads DVKVTQSSRYLVKRTGEKVFLECVQDMDHENMFWYRQDPGLGLRLIYFSYDVKMKEKGDIPEGYSVSREKKERFSLILESASTNQTSMYLCASSRDRGQTQYFGPGTRLLVL.

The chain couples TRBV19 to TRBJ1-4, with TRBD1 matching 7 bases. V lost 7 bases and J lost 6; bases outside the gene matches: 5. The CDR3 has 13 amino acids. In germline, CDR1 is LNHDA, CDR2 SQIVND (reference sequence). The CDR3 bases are TGTGCCAGTACAAGGGGGCTCGATGAAAAACTGTTTTTT. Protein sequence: CASTRGLDEKLFF.

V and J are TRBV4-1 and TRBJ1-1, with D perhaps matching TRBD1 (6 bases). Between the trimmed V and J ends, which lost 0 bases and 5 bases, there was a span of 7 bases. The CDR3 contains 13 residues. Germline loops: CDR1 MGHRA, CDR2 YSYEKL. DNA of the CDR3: TGCGCCAGCAGCCAAGATCAGGGGACTGAAGCTTTCTTT. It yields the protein CASSQDQGTEAFF.

In DNA form, the CDR3 reads TGTGCCAGCAGCGTTTTAAACGGTGAGCAGTTCTTC. Translating gives CASSVLNGEQFF. The J gene is TRBJ2-1, the V gene TRBV9, with no clear D. The V gene's germline CDR1 is SGDLS and CDR2 YYNGEE. With 2 bases removed from V and 9 bases from J, the gap between germline ends came to 9 bases. CDR3 size: 12 residues.

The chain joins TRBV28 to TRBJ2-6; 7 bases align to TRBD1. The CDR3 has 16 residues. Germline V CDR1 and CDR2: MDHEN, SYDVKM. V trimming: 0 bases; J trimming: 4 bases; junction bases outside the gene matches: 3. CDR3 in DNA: TGTGCCAGCAGTTTATGGACAGGGCCCGGGGCCAACGTCCTGACTTTC. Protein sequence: CASSLWTGPGANVLTF. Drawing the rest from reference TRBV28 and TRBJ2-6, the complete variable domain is DVKVTQSSRYLVKRTGEKVFLECVQDMDHENMFWYRQDPGLGLRLIYFSYDVKMKEKGDIPEGYSVSREKKERFSLILESASTNQTSMYLCASSLWTGPGANVLTFGAGSRLTVL.

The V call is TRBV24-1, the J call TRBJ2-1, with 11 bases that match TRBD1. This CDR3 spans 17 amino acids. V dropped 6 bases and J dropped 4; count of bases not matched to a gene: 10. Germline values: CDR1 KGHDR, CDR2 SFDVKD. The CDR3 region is CATSRSGTGGVYNEQFF. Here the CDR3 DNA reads TGTGCCACCAGTCGCTCCGGGACAGGGGGGGTTTACAATGAGCAGTTCTTC.

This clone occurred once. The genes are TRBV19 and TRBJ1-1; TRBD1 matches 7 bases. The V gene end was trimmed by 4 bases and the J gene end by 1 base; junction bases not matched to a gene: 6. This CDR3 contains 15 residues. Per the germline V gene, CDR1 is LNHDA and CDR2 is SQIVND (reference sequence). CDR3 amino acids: CASSTPNRGNTEAFF. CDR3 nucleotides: TGTGCCAGTAGTACGCCTAACAGGGGGAACACTGAAGCTTTCTTT. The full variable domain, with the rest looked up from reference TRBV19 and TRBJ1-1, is DGGITQSPKYLFRKEGQNVTLSCEQNLNHDAMYWYRQDPGQGLRLIYYSQIVNDFQKGDIAEGYSVSREKKESFPLTVTSAQKNPTAFYLCASSTPNRGNTEAFFGQGTRLTVV.

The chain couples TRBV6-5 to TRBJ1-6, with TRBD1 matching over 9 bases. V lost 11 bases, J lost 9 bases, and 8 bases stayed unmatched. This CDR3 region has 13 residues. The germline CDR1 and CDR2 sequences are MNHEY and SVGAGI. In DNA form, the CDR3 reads TGTGCCGGCCGGGACAGGGTGGGTTCACCCCTCCACTTT. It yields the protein CAGRDRVGSPLHF.

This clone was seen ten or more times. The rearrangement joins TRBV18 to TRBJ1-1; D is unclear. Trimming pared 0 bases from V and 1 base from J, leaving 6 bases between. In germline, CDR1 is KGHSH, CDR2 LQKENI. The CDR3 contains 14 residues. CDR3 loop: CASSPPAGNTEAFF. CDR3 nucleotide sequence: TGTGCCAGCTCACCACCGGCAGGGAACACTGAAGCTTTCTTT.

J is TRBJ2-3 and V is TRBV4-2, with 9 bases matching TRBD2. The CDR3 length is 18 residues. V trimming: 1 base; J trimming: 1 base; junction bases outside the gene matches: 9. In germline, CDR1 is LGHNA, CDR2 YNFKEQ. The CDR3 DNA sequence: TGTGCCAGCAGCCAAGGCGCGGGGGGGGACATAGGCACAGATACGCAGTATTTT. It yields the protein CASSQGAGGDIGTDTQYF.

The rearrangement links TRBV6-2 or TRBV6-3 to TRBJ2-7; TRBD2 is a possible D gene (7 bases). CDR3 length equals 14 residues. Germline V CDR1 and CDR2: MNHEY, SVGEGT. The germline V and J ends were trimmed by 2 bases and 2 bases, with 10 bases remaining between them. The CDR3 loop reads CASSYGGGPYEQYF. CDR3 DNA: TGTGCCAGCAGTTACGGGGGGGGGCCCTACGAGCAGTACTTC.

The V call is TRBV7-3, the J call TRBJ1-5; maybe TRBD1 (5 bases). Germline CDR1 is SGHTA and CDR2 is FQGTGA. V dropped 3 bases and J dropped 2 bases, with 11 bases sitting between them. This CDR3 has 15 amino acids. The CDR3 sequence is CASSFRREGNQPQHF. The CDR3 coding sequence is TGTGCCAGCAGCTTCCGCAGGGAGGGCAATCAGCCCCAGCATTTT. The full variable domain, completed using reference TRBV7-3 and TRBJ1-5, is GAGVSQTPSNKVTEKGKYVELRCDPISGHTALYWYRQSLGQGPEFLIYFQGTGAADDSGLPNDRFFAVRPEGSVSTLKIQRTERGDSAVYLCASSFRREGNQPQHFGDGTRLSIL.

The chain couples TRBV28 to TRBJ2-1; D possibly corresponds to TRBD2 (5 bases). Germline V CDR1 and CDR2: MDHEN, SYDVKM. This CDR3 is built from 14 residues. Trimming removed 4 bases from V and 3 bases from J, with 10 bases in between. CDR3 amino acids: CASSSGVFYNEQFF. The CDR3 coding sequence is TGTGCCAGCAGTTCCGGGGTGTTCTACAATGAGCAGTTCTTC. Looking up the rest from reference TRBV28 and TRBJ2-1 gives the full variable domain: DVKVTQSSRYLVKRTGEKVFLECVQDMDHENMFWYRQDPGLGLRLIYFSYDVKMKEKGDIPEGYSVSREKKERFSLILESASTNQTSMYLCASSSGVFYNEQFFGPGTRLTVL.

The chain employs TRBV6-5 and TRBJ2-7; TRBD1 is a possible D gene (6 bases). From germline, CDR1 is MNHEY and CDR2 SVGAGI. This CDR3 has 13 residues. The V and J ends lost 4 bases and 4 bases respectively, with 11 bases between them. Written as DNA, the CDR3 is TGTGCCAGCAGTTGGAAACAGGGATACGAGCAGTACTTC. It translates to CASSWKQGYEQYF.

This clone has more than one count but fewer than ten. In DNA, the CDR3 is TGTGCCAGCAGCTTGAATGCCGGGACACAGTACTTC. It codes for CASSLNAGTQYF. This chain links TRBV7-3 with TRBJ2-7, with D perhaps TRBD1 (6 bases). Trimming removed 3 bases from V and 10 bases from J, with 13 bases in between. This CDR3 spans 12 amino acids. Germline V CDR1 and CDR2: SGHTA, FQGTGA.